The rows below give T cell receptor beta chains drawn from one sample of a study of shared clonotypes between healthy human individuals. The protocol was immunoSEQ multiplex PCR, while the TCRdb copy is restricted to in-frame clones and leaves out a portion. The repertoire holds over a million clones, with 97% to 99% as singletons. The specimen was naive CD4+ T cells sorted from blood. The origin of the receptors is a man younger than 40 in good health. The CDR3 runs from the conserved cysteine through the conserved F or W. D genes are given only for firm matches. Rows give clone size only sometimes, using once, few, many, or a class for an expanded clone.

len,j_gene,d_gene,abundance,v_gene,CDR3nt,CDR3aa
16,TRBJ2-7,NA,NA,TRBV7-9,TGTGCCAGCAGCTTAGTTCCTCCTCGCGGGACTTACGAGCAGTACTTC,CASSLVPPRGTYEQYF
16,TRBJ2-1,TRBD2,NA,TRBV14,TGTGCCAGCACCAAGGTGGCGGGAGCTTCCTACAATGAGCAGTTCTTC,CASTKVAGASYNEQFF
15,TRBJ2-1,NA,NA,TRBV25-1,TGTGCCAGCAGTGCCCTAGCGATTTCTTACAATGAGCAGTTCTTC,CASSALAISYNEQFF
17,TRBJ1-5,TRBD1,NA,TRBV28,TGTGCCAGCAGTTTCGCGACAGGGGCAGTGGGCAATCAGCCCCAGCATTTT,CASSFATGAVGNQPQHF
17,TRBJ2-7,TRBD1,NA,TRBV4-3,TGCGCCAGCAGCCAAGGGATTACAGGGGACGCCTCCTACGAGCAGTACTTC,CASSQGITGDASYEQYF
15,TRBJ1-3,NA,NA,TRBV5-4,TGTGCCAGCAGTCTTGGGGGCGTGGAGGGAAACACCATATATTTT,CASSLGGVEGNTIYF
14,TRBJ2-2,NA,NA,TRBV10-1,TGCGCCAGCAGCCTGGACTATAGGACCGGGGAGCTGTTTTTT,CASSLDYRTGELFF
14,TRBJ2-1,TRBD2,NA,TRBV28,TGTGCCAGCAGTTTATGGACGGGAGGAGGGGAGCAGTTCTTC,CASSLWTGGGEQFF
13,TRBJ2-4,NA,NA,TRBV19,TGTGCCAGTAGTGCCCAGTGGGAAAACATTCAGTACTTC,CASSAQWENIQYF
14,TRBJ2-1,NA,NA,TRBV30,TGTGCCTGGAGTGTACGTAGCTCCTACAATGAGCAGTTCTTC,CAWSVRSSYNEQFF
10,TRBJ2-4,NA,NA,TRBV6-1,TGTGCCGGAGGTATGGGCATTCAGTACTTC,CAGGMGIQYF
14,TRBJ2-5,NA,NA,TRBV18,TGTGCCAGCTCACCATTCACAGGGCAAGAGACCCAGTACTTC,CASSPFTGQETQYF
15,TRBJ2-3,TRBD2,once,TRBV5-4,TGTGCCAGCAGCGGGCTAGCGGGAGAACGGCATACGCAGTATTTT,CASSGLAGERHTQYF
13,TRBJ2-7,TRBD2,NA,TRBV19,TGTGCCAGTAATCGGGGAGGGCCGGACGAGCAGTACTTC,CASNRGGPDEQYF
15,TRBJ2-7,NA,NA,TRBV30,TGTGCCTGGAGCCTCCGGGCGGGTTCAAGGAACGAGCAGTACTTC,CAWSLRAGSRNEQYF
16,TRBJ2-5,NA,NA,TRBV19,TGTGCCAGTAGTATAAGTAATACAGGGACCCAAGAGACCCAGTACTTC,CASSISNTGTQETQYF
14,TRBJ2-7,NA,NA,TRBV28,TGTGCCAGCAGTTTGAGCAGCCCTCCCTACGAGCAGTACTTC,CASSLSSPPYEQYF
14,TRBJ2-1,TRBD2,NA,TRBV10-1,TGCGCCAGCAGTTCTCTCACGGCGGGAGGTGAGCAGTTCTTC,CASSSLTAGGEQFF
15,TRBJ2-1,TRBD1,NA,TRBV5-1,TGCGCCAGCAGCTTGGAACAGGGGCTCTACAATGAGCAGTTCTTC,CASSLEQGLYNEQFF
17,TRBJ2-3,TRBD2,NA,TRBV10-3,TGTGCCATCAGTGAATACCTAGCGGGAGGAGGGGCAGATACGCAGTATTTT,CAISEYLAGGGADTQYF
16,TRBJ2-7,NA,NA,TRBV18,TGTGCCAGCTCACCACTCTACCGGGGCCATACCTACGAGCAGTACTTC,CASSPLYRGHTYEQYF
14,TRBJ2-1,NA,NA,TRBV5-1,TGCGCCAGCAGCTTGGTGGGTTACGGAAATGAGCAGTTCTTC,CASSLVGYGNEQFF
15,TRBJ1-1,NA,NA,TRBV5-1,TGCGCCAGCAGCTTGTCGGGGGAGAGAGGCACTGAAGCTTTCTTT,CASSLSGERGTEAFF
14,TRBJ2-3,NA,NA,TRBV2,TGTGCCAGCAGTCGGGCCCCGAGCACAGATACGCAGTATTTT,CASSRAPSTDTQYF
11,TRBJ1-2,NA,few,TRBV28,TGTGCCAGCAGGGGAGACTATGGCTACACCTTC,CASRGDYGYTF
15,TRBJ1-1,TRBD1,once,TRBV7-8,TGTGCCAGCGCCACCGCCAGGGGGACGGACACTGAAGCTTTCTTT,CASATARGTDTEAFF
18,TRBJ1-4,TRBD1,NA,TRBV18,TGTGCCAGCTCACTCCTTTCGGGACAGGGCTCGCCTAATGAAAAACTGTTTTTT,CASSLLSGQGSPNEKLFF
16,TRBJ2-1,NA,NA,TRBV2,TGTGCCAGCAGCCGGGCAGGCTCCAGCTCCTACAATGAGCAGTTCTTC,CASSRAGSSSYNEQFF
14,TRBJ1-2,TRBD1,NA,TRBV2,TGTGCCAGCAGGGATTGGGGACAGAACTATGGCTACACCTTC,CASRDWGQNYGYTF
14,TRBJ2-7,TRBD1,NA,TRBV29-1,TGCAGCGTTGAAATAAGGGACAGCCTCTACGAGCAGTACTTC,CSVEIRDSLYEQYF
17,TRBJ2-2,NA,once,TRBV7-3,TGTGCCAGCAGCTTAACGAGGTCTCGGCCCTTGACCGGGGAGCTGTTTTTT,CASSLTRSRPLTGELFF
15,TRBJ2-2,NA,NA,TRBV5-1,TGCGCCAGCAGCTTGGAACTAGCTACCACCGGGGAGCTGTTTTTT,CASSLELATTGELFF
13,TRBJ2-7,NA,NA,TRBV25-1,TGTGCCAGCAGTGAAAATTTCCGAGTTGAGCAGTACTTC,CASSENFRVEQYF
14,TRBJ2-3,NA,NA,TRBV28,TGTGCCAGCAGTTTACCCCGCAGCACAGATACGCAGTATTTT,CASSLPRSTDTQYF
14,TRBJ1-2,TRBD1,NA,TRBV5-1,TGCGCCAGCAGCCGTGACCGGGACAGTCGTGGCTACACCTTC,CASSRDRDSRGYTF
15,TRBJ1-1,TRBD1,NA,TRBV7-2,TGTGCCAGCAGCATCATCCAGGGGGTTCGTACTGAAGCTTTCTTT,CASSIIQGVRTEAFF
14,TRBJ1-2,TRBD1,few,TRBV5-5,TGTGCCAGCAGCTTGGCGGGACAGGGTCTCGGCTACACCTTC,CASSLAGQGLGYTF
15,TRBJ2-7,TRBD2,NA,TRBV7-6,TGTGCCAGCAGCTTAGCTACTAGCGGACCCTACGAGCAGTACTTC,CASSLATSGPYEQYF
13,TRBJ2-3,NA,NA,TRBV10-3,TGTGCCATGCGAGGGGTAAGCACAGATACGCAGTATTTT,CAMRGVSTDTQYF
13,TRBJ1-1,TRBD1,NA,TRBV7-9,TGTGCCAGCAGCCTCGACAGGGCCACTGAAGCTTTCTTT,CASSLDRATEAFF
11,TRBJ1-1,NA,NA,TRBV2,TGTGCCAGCAAACCCGGGCATGAAGCTTTCTTT,CASKPGHEAFF
15,TRBJ2-3,TRBD1,NA,TRBV7-2,TGTGCCAGCAGCCCTACCGGGACAGGCGCAGATACGCAGTATTTT,CASSPTGTGADTQYF
15,TRBJ2-5,NA,NA,TRBV7-3,TGTGCCAGCAGCTTAACGAAGGGATCGGTAGAGACCCAGTACTTC,CASSLTKGSVETQYF
13,TRBJ2-6,NA,NA,TRBV18,TGTGCCAGCTCACCGAGTGGGGCCAACGTCCTGACTTTC,CASSPSGANVLTF
16,TRBJ2-3,TRBD2,NA,TRBV7-9,TGTGCCAGCAGCTTCATTAGCGGGAGCCGCACAGATACGCAGTATTTT,CASSFISGSRTDTQYF
18,TRBJ2-5,TRBD2,NA,TRBV11-2,TGTGCCAGCAGCTTTGGACTAGCGGGAGGGCTGCGGCAAGAGACCCAGTACTTC,CASSFGLAGGLRQETQYF
14,TRBJ2-3,NA,NA,TRBV27,TGTGCCAGCTGCATGAGGGACCGCACAGATACGCAGTATTTT,CASCMRDRTDTQYF
15,TRBJ2-7,NA,NA,TRBV6-5,TGTGCCAGCAAGAACCTCGGACGGGGTGGCCACGAGCAGTACTTC,CASKNLGRGGHEQYF
14,TRBJ2-2,NA,NA,TRBV25-1,TGTGCCAGCGCGAGGGGCACGAACACCGGGGAGCTGTTTTTT,CASARGTNTGELFF
15,TRBJ2-2,NA,NA,TRBV5-1,TGCGCCAGCAGCCCATCTACCTCGGGCACCGGGGAGCTGTTTTTT,CASSPSTSGTGELFF